This entry is about one TCR beta chain. Its target is not known. Profiled with immunoSEQ multiplex PCR; TCRdb holds only in-frame clones, not every one. The data show tens of thousands of clones, with 88% seen just once and under 4.5% held by the top ten. The sample belongs to a study of identifying expanded T cells in peripheral blood. Whole-study results and caveats: Over two and four weeks, about 15 and 18 clones changed, versus approximately 1.1 between replicates. Variance in clone template counts between approximately two-week samples significantly increased with total template count across all healthy donors.

No infections or other immune events were documented during collection. This CDR3 is 14 amino acids long. With V trimmed by 4 bases and J by 9 bases, 8 bases remained unmatched. Germline CDR1 and CDR2: WNHNN and SYGVQD (reference sequence). The rearrangement links TRBV10-1 to TRBJ2-1; TRBD2 aligns across 8 bases. The sequenced sample was blood. The clonotype comes from a person aged 18 to 69 in good health. CDR3 coding DNA: TGCGCCAGCAGTGCGAGCGGGAGTATGGGTGAGCAGTTCTTC. The encoded protein is CASSASGSMGEQFF.